A single sample is the source of the 10 T cell receptor beta chains below, sequenced in a study of cytomegalovirus exposure and HLA in healthy donors. PCR amplification relied on 60 Vbeta primers (plus 13 Jbeta primers). This table comes from immunoSEQ multiplex PCR, and its TCRdb copy is limited to in-frame clones, with some not included. The data show some 120,000 clones, roughly 66% seen once. Source material: PBMCs. Receptors were obtained from a man aged 60-69 years in good health and CMV-seropositive.

This clone has a single count. The gene calls are TRBV28 and TRBJ2-7; TRBD1 aligns across 9 bases. Trimming took 5 bases from V and 6 from J; bases not matched to a gene: 20. The CDR3 is made up of 18 amino acids. CDR1 is MDHEN, CDR2 SYDVKM, per germline. CDR3 DNA: TGTGCCAGCAGTACTCTTTTTTTCCGGGACAGGGTTAGAGGCGAGCAGTACTTC. This codes for CASSTLFFRDRVRGEQYF.

The chain combines TRBV11-2 with TRBJ2-1; TRBD1 agrees at 8 bases. Germline CDR1 reads SGHAT; CDR2 reads FQNNGV. The junction had 1 base not matched to a gene; V was cut back by 3 bases and J by 6 bases. CDR3 length: 13 amino acids. CDR3 bases: TGTGCCAGCAGCTTCGGACAGGGCAATGAGCAGTTCTTC. Translating it yields CASSFGQGNEQFF.

V gene TRBV10-3 combines with J gene TRBJ2-2; TRBD2 is a possible D gene (6 bases). With 3 bases removed from V and 2 bases from J, the gap between germline ends came to 13 bases. The CDR3 length is 16 residues. Germline V lookup: CDR1 ENHRY, CDR2 SYGVKD. CDR3 amino acids: CAISDDRGTNTGELFF. DNA for the CDR3: TGTGCCATCAGTGATGACAGAGGGACTAACACCGGGGAGCTGTTTTTT.

V and J are TRBV19 and TRBJ2-1, with a weak D call TRBD2 (5 bases). Germline loops: CDR1 LNHDA, CDR2 SQIVND (reference sequence). This CDR3 is built from 14 residues. V was clipped by 2 bases and J by 9 bases, with 14 bases between them. The CDR3 nucleotides read TGTGCCAGTAGTATACCAGAGGGATTGGGTGAGCAGTTCTTC. It encodes CASSIPEGLGEQFF. The full variable domain, rest sourced from reference TRBV19 and TRBJ2-1, is DGGITQSPKYLFRKEGQNVTLSCEQNLNHDAMYWYRQDPGQGLRLIYYSQIVNDFQKGDIAEGYSVSREKKESFPLTVTSAQKNPTAFYLCASSIPEGLGEQFFGPGTRLTVL.

This chain joins TRBV27 and TRBJ1-1, with D possibly matching TRBD1 (5 bases). This CDR3 region has 15 residues. Germline V gives CDR1 MNHEY, CDR2 SMNVEV (reference sequence). V was clipped by 5 bases and J by 0 bases, with 13 bases between them. The CDR3: CASSPWGDLNTEAFF. CDR3 coding DNA: TGTGCCAGCAGTCCCTGGGGGGACCTGAACACTGAAGCTTTCTTT.

The CDR3 DNA reads TGTGCCAGCAGTGAAGCAGAGCGTAACGGGGAGCTGTTTTTT. Residues: CASSEAERNGELFF. This chain connects TRBV6-1 to TRBJ2-2; D gene unclear. Looked up from germline, CDR1 is MNHNS and CDR2 is SASEGT. The length of the CDR3 is 14 residues. V gave up 0 bases and J gave up 7 bases, with 9 bases separating them.

The chain has TRBV6-5 and TRBJ2-7; 10 bases fit TRBD2. The CDR3 runs to 15 residues. Trimming removed 7 bases from V and 0 bases from J; junction bases left unmatched: 6. The V gene's germline CDR1 is MNHEY and CDR2 SVGAGI. The CDR3 bases are TGTGCCAGCACTACGAGCGGGGGGGGCTCCTACGAGCAGTACTTC. It translates to CASTTSGGGSYEQYF.

The chain has TRBV5-1 and TRBJ2-2; the D gene is possibly TRBD1 (6 bases). Germline CDR1 is SGHRS and CDR2 is YFSETQ. V shed 4 bases and J shed 4 bases, with 8 bases lying between them. The CDR3 runs 13 residues. The CDR3 spells CASSEGVTGELFF. The CDR3 DNA reads TGCGCCAGCAGCGAGGGGGTCACCGGGGAGCTGTTTTTT.

The V gene is TRBV30, the J gene TRBJ2-2, with 10 bases identical to TRBD1. CDR1 and CDR2 (germline): GTSNPN, SVGIG (reference sequence). The ends lost 4 bases at V and 0 bases at J; junction bases unmatched: 2. The CDR3 contains 15 residues. CDR3 nucleotides: TGTGCCTGGACTGGGACAGGGGCGAACACCGGGGAGCTGTTTTTT. Translation gives CAWTGTGANTGELFF.

As concerns this clone: At one of its ends the junction is not consistent with the germline gene, which may arise from a read error. The chain recombines TRBV7-9 with TRBJ2-7, with 9 bases aligning to TRBD1. The CDR3 consists of 16 residues. CDR1 and CDR2 from the germline V gene are SEHNR and FQNEAQ (reference sequence). This CDR3 is CSSSPGQGPIPYEQYF. The CDR3 nucleotides read TGTTCCAGCAGCCCGGGACAGGGTCCAATACCCTACGAGCAGTACTTC.